Each of the 16 T cell receptor beta chains below was sequenced from the same sample in a study of blood T cell repertoires in COVID-19. The protocol was immunoSEQ multiplex PCR, while the TCRdb copy is restricted to in-frame clones and leaves out a portion. The sample shows about 78,000 clones, more than 80% of them seen only once. The sample was peripheral blood. These receptor sequences come from a woman at least 80 years old with acute or convalescent COVID-19.

This chain links TRBV20-1 with TRBJ2-5; no definite D call. Germline V gives CDR1 DFQATT, CDR2 SNEGSKA (reference sequence). The CDR3 runs 11 residues. V was cut by 4 bases and J by 1 base, with 4 bases left in between. CDR3 DNA: TGCAGTGCTAAGCTCCAAGAGACCCAGTACTTC. This encodes CSAKLQETQYF.

J is TRBJ2-7 and V is TRBV6-2 or TRBV6-3; 11 bases map to TRBD1. Germline assignment: CDR1 MNHEY and CDR2 SVGEGT. V lost 2 bases and J lost 2; bases outside the gene matches: 8. CDR3 length: 17 residues. This CDR3 is CASSYGLGQGVTYEQYF. In nucleotides, the CDR3 is TGTGCCAGCAGTTACGGGCTGGGACAGGGGGTAACCTACGAGCAGTACTTC.

V is TRBV3-1 (or the pseudogene TRBV3-2) and J is TRBJ1-4; 9 bases match TRBD1. CDR3 length equals 14 residues. Germline values: CDR1 LGHDT, CDR2 YNNKEL (reference sequence). Trimming removed 5 bases from V and 5 bases from J; junction bases left unmatched: 3. For the CDR3, the DNA is TGTGCCAGCAGCTTTGGGACAGGGAATGAAAAACTGTTTTTT. Its translation is CASSFGTGNEKLFF.

V gene TRBV7-2 combines with J gene TRBJ2-6, with 8 bases identical to TRBD1. J was trimmed by 0 bases and V by 3 bases; bases with no gene match: 7. Germline V gene lookup returns CDR1 SGHTA and CDR2 FQGNSA. The CDR3 is made up of 18 amino acids. The CDR3 region is CASSFGDRPHSGANVLTF. In nucleotides, the CDR3 is TGTGCCAGCAGCTTCGGGGACAGGCCCCACTCTGGGGCCAACGTCCTGACTTTC.

The chain employs TRBV7-9 and TRBJ2-7; 12 bases are a match to TRBD2. This CDR3 comprises 16 residues. CDR1 and CDR2 (germline): SEHNR, FQNEAQ (reference sequence). J gave up 4 bases and V 1 base, and 5 bases lay outside the gene matches. CDR3 coding DNA: TGTGCCAGCAGCTTAGGACTAGCGGGAGCAGGGTACGAGCAGTACTTC. Its translation: CASSLGLAGAGYEQYF.

CDR3 sequence: CASSFGGGFEKLFF. The DNA for the CDR3 is TGTGCCAGCAGTTTCGGTGGGGGCTTTGAAAAACTGTTTTTT. The V gene is TRBV28, the J gene TRBJ1-4; maybe TRBD1 (6 bases). The CDR3 has 14 residues. V dropped 3 bases and J dropped 7 bases, with 12 bases sitting between them. The germline V gene has CDR1 MDHEN and CDR2 SYDVKM.

This sequence joins TRBV5-1 and TRBJ1-2; 7 positions agree with TRBD1. Germline values: CDR1 SGHRS, CDR2 YFSETQ. V dropped 0 bases and J dropped 8; count of bases not matched to a gene: 13. The CDR3 is made up of 16 amino acids. The CDR3 DNA follows: TGCGCCAGCAGCTTGGGGGAACAGGGGCCGATCAGGGGCTACACCTTC. It yields the protein CASSLGEQGPIRGYTF.

The V and J genes are TRBV5-1 and TRBJ2-7; D perhaps matches TRBD1 (5 bases). This CDR3 is built from 13 residues. Germline V lookup: CDR1 SGHRS, CDR2 YFSETQ. V was trimmed by 5 bases and J by 3 bases, leaving 12 bases between them. The CDR3 region has the DNA TGCGCCAGCAGTTCGTCAGGGTTCTACGAGCAGTACTTC. Translating it yields CASSSSGFYEQYF.

The chain joins TRBV14 to TRBJ2-7; D not resolved. V was pared by 1 base and J by 3 bases, with 4 bases between. Germline lookup yields CDR1 SGHDN and CDR2 FVKESK. The CDR3 runs 12 residues. CDR3 sequence: CASSQVYYEQYF. The CDR3 nucleotides are TGTGCCAGCAGCCAAGTTTACTACGAGCAGTACTTC.

CDR3 region: CASSLGSGTEKLFF. The CDR3 DNA sequence: TGCGCCAGCAGTCTTGGGTCAGGAACTGAAAAACTGTTTTTT. The chain employs TRBV4-1 and TRBJ1-4; unclear D gene. This CDR3 spans 14 amino acids. In germline, CDR1 is MGHRA, CDR2 YSYEKL. V was pared by 6 bases and J by 7 bases, with 15 bases between.

The chain uses TRBV7-9 and TRBJ2-5, with 8 bases aligning to TRBD2. The germline CDR1 and CDR2 sequences are SEHNR and FQNEAQ (reference sequence). Trimming took 5 bases from V and 5 from J; bases not matched to a gene: 10. This CDR3 comprises 15 residues. CDR3 coding DNA: TGTGCCAGCAGCCTAACCCTAGCGGGCTGGGAGACCCAGTACTTC. Encoded protein: CASSLTLAGWETQYF.

This clone showed up just a few times. J is TRBJ2-2 and V is TRBV18; D unresolved. The V gene's germline CDR1 is KGHSH and CDR2 LQKENI. Trimming pared 2 bases from V and 0 bases from J, leaving 10 bases between. The CDR3 runs to 16 residues. The chain's CDR3 is CASSPILTANTGELFF. The DNA of the CDR3 is TGTGCCAGCTCACCAATACTAACGGCGAACACCGGGGAGCTGTTTTTT.

The J gene is TRBJ2-1, the V gene TRBV4-2; 7 bases agree with TRBD2. The germline CDR1 and CDR2 sequences are LGHNA and YNFKEQ. V was clipped by 4 bases and J by 6 bases; unmatched bases: 9. The CDR3 consists of 15 residues. In nucleotides, the CDR3 is TGTGCCAGCAGCCGCTCGGGACTATTTAGCAATGAGCAGTTCTTC. The encoded protein is CASSRSGLFSNEQFF.

The CDR3 loop is CASSFTGTNPSYEQYF. CDR3 coding DNA: TGTGCCAGCAGCTTTACCGGGACAAACCCCTCCTACGAGCAGTACTTC. The chain has TRBV7-2 and TRBJ2-7; a possible D gene is TRBD1 (6 bases). The germline V gene has CDR1 SGHTA and CDR2 FQGNSA. The CDR3 contains 16 residues. The ends were cut back, 3 bases at V and 0 bases at J, with 15 bases in the middle. Drawing the rest from reference TRBV7-2 and TRBJ2-7, the complete variable domain is GAGVSQSPSNKVTEKGKDVELRCDPISGHTALYWYRQSLGQGLEFLIYFQGNSAPDKSGLPSDRFSAERTGGSVSTLTIQRTQQEDSAVYLCASSFTGTNPSYEQYFGPGTRLTVT.

CDR3 residues: CASSTRDTEAFF. CDR3 DNA: TGTGCCAGCAGCACCAGGGACACTGAAGCTTTCTTT. The chain uses TRBV2 and TRBJ1-1; tentative D call: TRBD1 (5 bases). Germline values: CDR1 SNHLY, CDR2 FYNNEI. CDR3 length equals 12 residues. Trimming removed 6 bases from V and 3 bases from J, with 8 bases in between.

The J gene is TRBJ2-7, the V gene TRBV25-1; 7 bases line up with TRBD1. V lost 6 bases to trimming and J lost 3 bases; unmatched junction nucleotides: 2. The CDR3 has 12 amino acids. CDR1 MGHDK and CDR2 SYGVNS come from the germline V gene. The CDR3 coding sequence is TGTGCCAGCAGACAGGGGAACTACGAGCAGTACTTC. Its protein product is CASRQGNYEQYF.